A selection of T cell receptor beta chains follows, all from one sample in a study of vaccination effects on CD4 cells after COVID-19. These receptors are not linked to any known antigen. The assay was immunoSEQ multiplex PCR, and TCRdb's table has in-frame clones only and misses some. The sample yields roughly 48,000 clones, around 63% seen once. Specimen: CD4+ T cells from PBMCs cultured without peptide, collected before COVID-19 vaccination. The receptors derive from a human donor who received a COVID-19 vaccine. Each CDR3 is given with its conserved first and last residue. The D gene is left open where the match is weak. A row's size may be missing; if present it is once, few, many or a size class.

V	size	D	J	CDR3	DNA
TRBV7-2	few	NA	TRBJ2-3	CASTAPLGARDTQYF	TGTGCCAGCACTGCCCCACTTGGGGCGCGAGATACGCAGTATTTT
TRBV4-1	few	TRBD2	TRBJ2-7	CASSPGLAGGYEQYF	TGCGCCAGCAGCCCTGGACTAGCGGGAGGTTACGAGCAGTACTTC
TRBV24-1	NA	NA	TRBJ2-1	CATSDPGTGVGEQFF	TGTGCCACCAGTGACCCAGGGACCGGCGTAGGTGAGCAGTTCTTC
TRBV5-1	NA	TRBD1	TRBJ1-1	CASSRQGARGTEAFF	TGCGCCAGCAGCCGACAGGGGGCGCGGGGCACTGAAGCTTTCTTT
TRBV19	NA	NA	TRBJ2-5	CASSISWDNIKRTQYF	TGTGCCAGTAGTATATCCTGGGATAACATTAAGAGGACCCAGTACTTC
TRBV6-5	NA	NA	TRBJ1-2	CASWGGGRGYTF	TGTGCCAGCTGGGGGGGCGGCCGCGGCTACACCTTC
TRBV4-2	NA	TRBD1	TRBJ1-1	CASSRDRGITEAFF	TGTGCCAGCAGCCGGGACAGGGGGATCACTGAAGCTTTCTTT
TRBV28	NA	TRBD1	TRBJ1-3	CASSSPGGGSGNTIYF	TGTGCCAGCAGTTCCCCAGGGGGGGGGTCTGGAAACACCATATATTTT
TRBV30	NA	NA	TRBJ1-6	CAWSVWSQIYNSPLHF	TGTGCCTGGAGTGTATGGAGTCAGATATATAATTCACCCCTCCACTTT
TRBV29-1	NA	NA	TRBJ2-1	CSVGDLTSYNEQFF	TGCAGCGTTGGCGACCTAACCTCCTACAATGAGCAGTTCTTC
TRBV5-6	NA	NA	TRBJ2-7	CASSFWRNEQYF	TGTGCCAGCAGCTTCTGGAGGAACGAGCAGTACTTC
TRBV6-6	NA	TRBD1	TRBJ2-7	CASNRERQGTLRPEQYF	TGTGCCAGCAATCGAGAGAGACAGGGTACGCTTCGGCCCGAGCAGTACTTC
TRBV2	NA	NA	TRBJ1-2	CASSEFREGFYGYTF	TGTGCCAGCAGTGAATTCAGGGAGGGATTTTATGGCTACACCTTC
TRBV18	once	TRBD1	TRBJ1-1	CASSPPRGQVGTEAFF	TGTGCCAGCTCACCACCGCGAGGACAGGTGGGCACTGAAGCTTTCTTT
TRBV6-2/TRBV6-3	NA	TRBD2	TRBJ2-7	CASSYGRGEQYF	TGTGCCAGCAGTTACGGGAGGGGCGAGCAGTACTTC
TRBV27	NA	NA	TRBJ1-5	CASSLGYSGGSNQPQHF	TGTGCCAGCAGTCTGGGTTACTCTGGCGGGAGCAATCAGCCCCAGCATTTT
TRBV27	NA	NA	TRBJ2-2	CASSFSTANTGELFF	TGTGCCAGCAGTTTTAGTACAGCTAACACCGGGGAGCTGTTTTTT
TRBV30	NA	NA	TRBJ2-1	CAWSVTAQQFF	TGTGCCTGGAGTGTTACGGCGCAGCAGTTCTTC
TRBV2	NA	NA	TRBJ2-1	CASRKGGSYNEQFF	TGTGCCAGCAGGAAGGGAGGCTCCTACAATGAGCAGTTCTTC
TRBV6-5	NA	NA	TRBJ2-1	CASSTPIRYNEQFF	TGTGCCAGCAGTACCCCTATCCGGTACAATGAGCAGTTCTTC
TRBV12-3/TRBV12-4	NA	NA	TRBJ1-3	CASSFTGNTIYF	TGTGCCAGCAGTTTTACTGGAAACACCATATATTTT
TRBV5-1	NA	NA	TRBJ2-5	CASSRDVSETQYF	TGCGCCAGCAGCCGCGACGTTTCAGAGACCCAGTACTTC
TRBV28	NA	NA	TRBJ2-7	CASSLGSQLGYF	TGTGCCAGCAGCCTGGGGTCCCAACTGGGGTACTTC
TRBV29-1	NA	TRBD2	TRBJ2-1	CSGGLAGRGVEQFF	TGCAGCGGCGGACTAGCAGGTCGAGGTGTCGAGCAGTTCTTC
TRBV28	NA	NA	TRBJ1-1	CASSFGLNTEAFF	TGTGCCAGCAGTTTTGGTCTGAACACTGAAGCTTTCTTT
TRBV7-9	few	NA	TRBJ1-1	CASSPLNGLNEAFF	TGTGCCAGCAGCCCCCTTAACGGGCTCAACGAAGCTTTCTTT
TRBV4-3	few	NA	TRBJ1-2	CASSQEGSQRYGYTF	TGCGCCAGCAGCCAAGAGGGATCTCAGCGCTATGGCTACACCTTC
TRBV5-1	once	NA	TRBJ1-2	CASSFRGEGYTF	TGCGCCAGCAGCTTCCGGGGCGAAGGCTACACCTTC
TRBV10-3	NA	NA	TRBJ1-2	CAISESFLGAGYGYTF	TGTGCCATCAGTGAGTCCTTTCTGGGGGCTGGCTATGGCTACACCTTC
TRBV20-1	once	TRBD1	TRBJ1-1	CSASPGQSNTEAFF	TGCAGTGCTAGTCCGGGACAGTCGAACACTGAAGCTTTCTTT
TRBV5-4	NA	NA	TRBJ1-1	CASSLARGGGDTEAFF	TGTGCCAGCAGCTTGGCCCGTGGAGGAGGGGACACTGAAGCTTTCTTT
TRBV12-3/TRBV12-4	NA	NA	TRBJ1-1	CASSFSQTEAFF	TGTGCCAGCAGTTTTTCCCAGACTGAAGCTTTCTTT
TRBV4-1	NA	NA	TRBJ1-2	CASSQDRFRGEYGYTF	TGCGCCAGCAGCCAAGATCGGTTTAGGGGGGAGTATGGCTACACCTTC
TRBV5-1	NA	NA	TRBJ2-5	CASSFWGQETQYF	TGCGCCAGCAGCTTCTGGGGTCAAGAGACCCAGTACTTC
TRBV11-2	NA	NA	TRBJ1-1	CASSLTPGGNTEAFF	TGTGCCAGCAGCTTAACCCCGGGGGGGAACACTGAAGCTTTCTTT
TRBV6-5	NA	TRBD1	TRBJ1-2	CASRPGQIYGYTF	TGTGCCAGCAGGCCGGGACAGATCTATGGCTACACCTTC
TRBV2	NA	NA	TRBJ2-5	CASSDSLWETQYF	TGTGCCAGCAGTGACTCCCTATGGGAGACCCAGTACTTC
TRBV29-1	NA	NA	TRBJ1-1	CSVDVWGGSNTEAFF	TGCAGCGTTGATGTCTGGGGGGGGTCAAACACTGAAGCTTTCTTT
TRBV18	NA	TRBD1	TRBJ1-1	CASSPRDRGTEAFF	TGTGCCAGCTCACCAAGGGACAGGGGCACTGAAGCTTTCTTT
TRBV18	NA	TRBD2	TRBJ2-5	CASSPVAGVETQYF	TGTGCCAGCTCACCAGTGGCGGGGGTAGAGACCCAGTACTTC
TRBV19	NA	NA	TRBJ2-1	CASSPRGYNEQFF	TGTGCCAGTAGTCCTCGGGGGTACAATGAGCAGTTCTTC
TRBV3-1/TRBV3-2	few	NA	TRBJ1-2	CASSSGTGGYTF	TGTGCCAGCAGCTCCGGGACCGGGGGCTACACCTTC
TRBV12-3/TRBV12-4	few	NA	TRBJ1-5	CASSTGSDQPQHF	TGTGCCAGCAGTACAGGTTCGGATCAGCCCCAGCATTTT
TRBV18	NA	TRBD1	TRBJ2-6	CASSPASPGQASGANVLTF	TGTGCCAGCTCACCAGCTTCTCCGGGACAGGCATCTGGGGCCAACGTCCTGACTTTC
TRBV4-3	NA	TRBD1	TRBJ2-1	CASSSGTGVHNEQFF	TGCGCCAGCAGCTCCGGGACAGGGGTCCACAATGAGCAGTTCTTC
TRBV4-2	NA	NA	TRBJ1-3	CASSQDVGGATGNTIYF	TGTGCCAGCAGCCAAGATGTGGGGGGGGCAACTGGAAACACCATATATTTT
TRBV5-1	NA	NA	TRBJ1-4	CASSLGPTNEKLFF	TGCGCCAGCAGCTTGGGACCAACTAATGAAAAACTGTTTTTT
TRBV7-9	few	NA	TRBJ1-5	CASSSEGVGNNQPQHF	TGTGCCAGCAGCTCGGAGGGGGTCGGAAACAATCAGCCCCAGCATTTT
TRBV20-1	NA	TRBD1	TRBJ1-2	CSASGQGRTF	TGCAGTGCTAGCGGACAGGGAAGGACCTTC
TRBV7-3	few	NA	TRBJ2-1	CASSLRASVSSYNEQFF	TGTGCCAGCAGCTTAAGGGCAAGCGTGAGCTCCTACAATGAGCAGTTCTTC
TRBV10-3	NA	TRBD2	TRBJ2-3	CAISGVSGDTDTQYF	TGTGCCATCAGTGGGGTTAGCGGGGACACAGATACGCAGTATTTT
TRBV7-2	NA	TRBD1	TRBJ2-7	CASSPGTGGTYEQYF	TGTGCCAGCAGCCCCGGGACAGGGGGGACCTACGAGCAGTACTTC
TRBV15	NA	NA	TRBJ2-6	CATSTGRRAGANVLTF	TGTGCCACCAGCACGGGCAGGCGGGCTGGGGCCAACGTCCTGACTTTC
TRBV2	NA	TRBD1	TRBJ2-6	CASSETGPTGANVLTF	TGTGCCAGCAGCGAGACAGGGCCAACTGGGGCCAACGTCCTGACTTTC